This T cell receptor beta chain was identified in a study of blood T cells in healthy people across ages (dated by TCRdb to between 2014 and 2016). Context from the whole study: In model experiments, roughly one uniquely barcoded TCR beta cDNA molecule per two T cells was captured by template switching. The donors were split into four age groups: young (average roughly 15 years), middle-aged (about 40), aged (62) and long-lived (more than 80). For two donors (one aged 18 to 29 and one aged 80 or older), the study analyzed two additional independent replicas of 1 million unique cDNA reads from the same blood draw. The study measured age-related changes in TCR beta repertoire diversity using deep sequencing normalized with unique cDNA molecular identifiers. To avoid experimental bias, donors of different ages were spread randomly across the sequencing lanes. The investigation overall reported the following: The long-lived group showed more naive CD4+ T cells, fewer expanded clones and increased TCR diversity than the aged group, suggesting age selection. Total diversity estimates from one million sequenced T cells were considered lower bounds and underestimates. A strong correlation was found between observed TCR beta diversity and the percentage of naive T cells measured by flow cytometry. Conclusive comparison of naive and antigen-experienced compartments was prevented by the profiling of bulk unsorted PBMCs. As age increased, observed TCR beta diversity per million T cells dropped in a roughly linear way, and a significant reduction was already evident by age around 41. Because the CMV infection status of the donors was unknown, age-related changes in expanded clonotypes may potentially have been confounded.

The protocol used for the library was 5' RACE. TCRdb records Illumina HiSeq 2500 as the sequencer. A second roughly 6 to 12 cycle PCR used a sample-barcoded 5' primer and a J-beta primer mix. Each TCR beta cDNA molecule received a unique molecular identifier from a template-switch 5' adaptor carrying 12 random nucleotides. At least 2.5 million CDR3-containing paired-end reads were obtained from each sample. First-strand cDNA was synthesized from all RNA with the Mint cDNA synthesis kit, primed by a TRBC-specific oligonucleotide. All cDNA was treated with uracil-DNA glycosylase and then went through a first 18-cycle PCR with the universal primers M1SS and BC2_uni_R. As for the authors' bioinformatics: Each sample was normalized by randomly selecting 1 million high-quality reads, each carrying a distinct molecular identifier. Reads with shared molecular identifiers were discarded instead of being binned into consensus sequences. MiTCR, set to a Q25 quality threshold and the strictest error-elimination algorithm, was used for CDR3 identification, clonotype clustering and error correction. Lower-bound total TCR beta diversity was estimated with a nonparametric unseen species model using Euler transformation. TCRdb trimmed public reads at Q25 via fastp, called clones via MiXCR and kept in-frame beta chains. Rows with a matching CDR3 protein are joined into one entry that keeps the most common DNA and genes. The V and J calls here are based on TCRdb, not the publication. In this sample the table shows around 1.7 million distinct CDR3 sequences, roughly 27% of which occur a single time. More than 6% of the sample is taken by the ten largest.

V and J are truncated by 6 bases and 4 bases respectively, leaving an intervening sequence of 15 bases. Based on the germline V gene, the CDR1 and CDR2 sequences are SQVTM and ANQGSEA. The CDR3 holds 13 amino acids from the cysteine to the phenylalanine. Left in the record is the CDR3 DNA by itself, 39 bases read in frame from the first base. The donors were roughly 39 Caucasian individuals from Russia, aged roughly 6 to 90 years, who were systemically healthy. Approximately 10 milliliters of peripheral blood were collected from each donor into EDTA-treated Vacutainer tubes. Ficoll-Paque density-gradient centrifugation was used to isolate PBMCs, with at least 7 million per sample. Trizol reagent was used to extract total RNA from the PBMCs, yielding at least 6 micrograms per sample. The percentages of naive CD45RAhigh/CD27high T cells were determined by flow cytometry on a PBMC aliquot from every donor.

Details on this clonotype: Its antigen target is currently unknown. No per-base quality is available; no much larger clone lies one base away.

The clonotype originates from a young woman in good health. The chain is encoded by TRBV29-1 joined to TRBJ1-2; the D gene is unclear. The sequencing input was blood. The CDR3 amino acid sequence is: CSVRRADSYGYTF. At the DNA level, the sequence is TGCAGCGTACGACGGGCCGATTCCTATGGCTACACCTTC.